A single sample gave rise to the 5 T cell receptor beta chains below, sequenced in a study of blood T cells in healthy people across ages. Combining a sample-barcoded 5' primer with a J-beta primer mix, a second PCR ran for about 6 to 11 cycles. TCRdb processed the 5' RACE reads anew with MiXCR; each CDR3 protein has one entry. The sample carries about 780,000 distinct CDR3 sequences, less than 60% recorded once. The sequenced sample was blood. These receptors originate from a man at least 80 years old in good health.

This clonotype was seen ten or more times. This chain joins TRBV20-1 and TRBJ2-4; possible D gene TRBD1, 5 bases. Trimming took off 3 bases at V and 4 bases at J, with 13 bases between the two ends. This CDR3 spans 14 amino acids. Germline CDR1 reads DFQATT; CDR2 reads SNEGSKA (reference sequence). The CDR3 nucleotides are TGCAGTGCTAGCGGGTGGGGCCTGAAAAACATTCAGTACTTC. Protein product: CSASGWGLKNIQYF.

This chain uses TRBV20-1 with TRBJ2-5; 9 bases line up with TRBD1. J lost 5 bases, V lost 8 bases, and 6 bases had no gene match. The CDR3 has 12 residues. Germline CDR1 and CDR2: DFQATT and SNEGSKA (reference sequence). The CDR3 spells CSPGTGHETQYF. In DNA form, the CDR3 reads TGCAGTCCGGGGACAGGGCATGAGACCCAGTACTTC.

A remark on this clonotype: The junction and the germline gene differ at one end; a read error may be behind it. V gene TRBV25-1 combines with J gene TRBJ1-4, with a tentative D call TRBD1 (6 bases). Germline V gene data show CDR1 as MGHDK and CDR2 as SYGVNS. The CDR3 consists of 15 residues. The CDR3 DNA follows: TGTGCCGGCAGTGAATCCCGGAAAGGGGGGGAAAAACTGTTTTTT. Amino acids: CAGSESRKGGEKLFF. The complete variable domain, with remaining parts taken from reference TRBV25-1 and TRBJ1-4, reads EADIYQTPRYLVIGTGKKITLECSQTMGHDKMYWYQQDPGMELHLIHYSYGVNSTEKGDLSSESTVSRIRTEHFPLTLESARPSHTSQYLCAGSESRKGGEKLFFGSGTQLSVL.

This sequence joins TRBV7-2 and TRBJ1-2, with D possibly being TRBD1 (6 bases). The CDR3 length is 13 residues. V gave up 1 base and J gave up 8 bases, with 11 bases separating them. The germline gives CDR1 SGHTA, CDR2 FQGNSA. The CDR3 is CASSLGTGMGYTF. The CDR3 nucleotides read TGTGCCAGCAGCTTAGGAACAGGGATGGGCTACACCTTC.

Only a few counts were recorded for this clonotype. The rearrangement joins TRBV10-3 to TRBJ2-1; 10 bases line up with TRBD1. Germline lookup yields CDR1 ENHRY and CDR2 SYGVKD. The CDR3 is 18 amino acids. V lost 6 bases to trimming and J lost 0 bases; unmatched junction nucleotides: 11. CDR3 bases: TGTGCCATCAGCGCGACAGGGGGCGGCTCGAGCTCCTACAATGAGCAGTTCTTC. Translated: CAISATGGGSSSYNEQFF.